This TCR beta chain was captured in a study of blood T cell repertoires in COVID-19. Looked up from germline, CDR1 is SGDLS and CDR2 is YYNGEE. The V end lost 3 bases, the J end lost 1 base, and 13 bases lay between the germline ends. The CDR3 has 15 amino acids. Participant age was about 18 to 100 years, and participants resided in 20 to 30 US areas. Sequenced by immunoSEQ multiplex PCR; TCRdb stores in-frame clones only, minus some. This sample has about 210,000 clones, with about 91% found just once. The chain carries TRBV9 and TRBJ1-1, with D possibly TRBD1 on 5 matching bases. This sequence originates from a man aged 18 to 30 with acute COVID-19. Specimen: PBMCs or T cells enriched from blood (not recorded which). The CDR3: CASSELGLGNTEAFF. The CDR3 DNA follows: TGTGCCAGCAGCGAATTGGGACTGGGGAACACTGAAGCTTTCTTT.